These 4 T cell receptor beta chains came from one sample sequenced in a study of T cells in Graves' hyperthyroidism and ophthalmopathy. RNA transcripts served as the template for amplifying TCR beta CDR3 regions. Researchers ran a first-round RT-PCR on the TCR CDR3 using the HTBI primer set. TCRdb reanalysed the multiplex PCR reads using MiXCR and keeps one entry per CDR3 protein. The sample gives approximately 300,000 distinct CDR3 sequences, 16% of which show up once; approximately 35% is in the top ten. The sequenced material came from blood. The receptors derive from a man aged 25-40 years with Graves' hyperthyroidism.

Ten or more counts support this clonotype. V usage is TRBV5-1 and J usage is TRBJ2-4; 10 bases are a match to TRBD1. This CDR3 contains 15 residues. In germline, CDR1 is SGHRS, CDR2 YFSETQ. Trimming at V came to 4 bases and at J to 9 bases, leaving 10 bases not matched to a gene. In nucleotides, the CDR3 is TGCGCCAGCAGCCTGGCGACAGGGGGCTTGGGCATTCAGTACTTC. The encoded protein is CASSLATGGLGIQYF.

This clonotype was picked up many times. CDR3: CASSAALAGGPEAKNIQYF. For the CDR3, the DNA is TGTGCCAGCAGTGCAGCACTAGCGGGAGGGCCAGAAGCCAAAAACATTCAGTACTTC. The V call is TRBV6-1, the J call TRBJ2-4, with 13 bases aligning to TRBD2. CDR1 is MNHNS, CDR2 SASEGT, per germline. The CDR3 runs 19 residues. Losses at the gene ends were 4 bases for V and 0 bases for J; bases not matched to a gene: 9.

This clonotype showed up just a few times. The gene calls are TRBV27 and TRBJ1-1; no firm D call. Germline V gives CDR1 MNHEY, CDR2 SMNVEV (reference sequence). V was shortened by 7 bases and J by 3 bases, with 15 bases between the two germline ends. The length of the CDR3 is 14 residues. In DNA, the CDR3 is TGTGCCAGCAAACTTTGGAGATCGGACACTGAAGCTTTCTTT. Protein: CASKLWRSDTEAFF.

Many counts were recorded for this clonotype. The rearrangement uses TRBV7-2 and TRBJ2-5; a possible D gene is TRBD2 (5 bases). CDR1 SGHTA and CDR2 FQGNSA come from the germline V gene. The CDR3 is 14 residues long. The V end lost 5 bases, the J end lost 1 base, and 11 bases lay between the germline ends. The DNA for the CDR3 is TGTGCCAGCAGCCACGGAGGCATCCAAGAGACCCAGTACTTC. Amino acid sequence: CASSHGGIQETQYF.